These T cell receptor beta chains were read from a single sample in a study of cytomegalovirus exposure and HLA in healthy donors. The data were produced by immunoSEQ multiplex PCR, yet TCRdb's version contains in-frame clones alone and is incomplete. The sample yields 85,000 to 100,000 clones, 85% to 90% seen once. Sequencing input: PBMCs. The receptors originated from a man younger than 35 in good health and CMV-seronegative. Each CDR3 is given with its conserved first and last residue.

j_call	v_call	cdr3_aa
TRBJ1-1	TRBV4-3	CASSQVHRAEAFF
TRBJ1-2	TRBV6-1	CASSEIVTGRNYGYTF
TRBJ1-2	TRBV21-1	CASSKYRDGYTF
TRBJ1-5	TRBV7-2	CASSPFSGTGTLRQPQHF
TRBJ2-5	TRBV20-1	CSARVRAAQYF
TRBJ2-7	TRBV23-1	CASSHERESHEQYF
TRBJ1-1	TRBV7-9	CASSFDSTEAFF
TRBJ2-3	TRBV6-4	CASSEASTDTQYF
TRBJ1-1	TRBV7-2	CASSPRTGVNTEAFF
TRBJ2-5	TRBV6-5	CASSYEQGTWGTQYF
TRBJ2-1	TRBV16	CASSLPGASGTNEQFF
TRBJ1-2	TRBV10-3	CAIRWDRGRGGYTF
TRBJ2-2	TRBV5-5	CASSPYQGTGELFF
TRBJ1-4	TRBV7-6	CASSFGGANEKLFF
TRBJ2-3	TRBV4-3	CASSQELGVSADTQYF
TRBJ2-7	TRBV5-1	CASSLLRGPYEQYF
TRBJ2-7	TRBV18	CASSPPEGGGYEQYF
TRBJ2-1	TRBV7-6	CASRPLRYNEQFF
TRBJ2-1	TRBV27	CASSFLPIYLNEQFF
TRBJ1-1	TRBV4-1	CASKTHHGGRGGTEAFF
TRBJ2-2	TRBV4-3	CASSQNPSGTNTGELFF
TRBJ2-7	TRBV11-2	CASSPAARDRGQGYEQYF
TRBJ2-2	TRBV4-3	CASSQDLVAGELFF
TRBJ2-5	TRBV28	CASSSSKRGLETQYF
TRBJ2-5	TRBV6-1	CASSESLQTQYF
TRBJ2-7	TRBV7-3	CASSLDPGQVSEQYF
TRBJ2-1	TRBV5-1	CASSFLAGSSYNEQFF
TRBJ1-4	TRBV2	CASNVGQGLVNEEKLFF
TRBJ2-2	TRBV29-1	CSVRLADTGELFF
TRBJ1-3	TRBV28	CASRSSGNTIYF
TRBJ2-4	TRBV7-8	CASSLGLGASNIQYF
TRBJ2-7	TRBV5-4	CASSLPGLAGYEQYF
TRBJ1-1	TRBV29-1	CSAQTGANTEAFF
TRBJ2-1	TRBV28	CASSTQGALQWEQFF
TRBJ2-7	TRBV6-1	CASSVERPRGSYEQYF
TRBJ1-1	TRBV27	CASSLGAGRRNTEAFF
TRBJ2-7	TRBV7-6	CASSLGLAGGQYEQYF
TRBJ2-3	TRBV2	CASSGSGTSTDTQYF
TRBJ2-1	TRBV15	CATSSRSLAGAYNEQFF
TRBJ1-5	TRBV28	CASSSDQPQHF
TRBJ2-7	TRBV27	CASQALAGVEQYF
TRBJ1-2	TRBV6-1	CASSELADYGYTF
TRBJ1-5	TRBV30	CAWSVPRGRLNQPQHF
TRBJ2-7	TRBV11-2	CASSRGLANYEQYF
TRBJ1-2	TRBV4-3	CASSQDRVISSYYGYTF
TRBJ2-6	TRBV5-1	CASSSGLAASGANVLTF
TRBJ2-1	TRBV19	CASSPPGTSGTSSYNEQFF
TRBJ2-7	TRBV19	CASSTGTSLRLYEQYF
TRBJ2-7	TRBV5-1	CASSTGQGGALKQYF
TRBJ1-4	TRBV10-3	CATRGEQEKLFF